Described below is a single TCR beta chain sequence and its context. Its antigen specificity is not known. No much larger clone is present one base from it, and per-base qualities are unavailable. The germline V gene sets CDR1 to LGHNA and CDR2 to YNFKEQ. For this chain, trimming is 0 bases at the V end and 6 bases at the J end, and the number of junction bases without a gene match is 10. From cysteine to phenylalanine, the CDR3 is 17 amino acids long. Only the CDR3 region is kept as DNA, spanning 51 bases read in frame from base 1. The data derive from a study of blood T cell repertoires in COVID-19 (dated by TCRdb to about 2020). Describing the broader study: The collaborator samples originated in the United States, Italy and Spain and spanned the acute and convalescent phases of COVID-19. The prospective study material was composed of cDNA or gDNA derived from T cells, B-cell-depleted T cells, or PBMCs. The dataset comprised deeply sampled blood TCRbeta repertoires from subjects exposed to, actively infected with, or recovered from COVID-19. A freely available public database, intended as a resource for researchers studying the immune response to SARS-CoV-2, is where the repertoires were released. The samples were drawn from the first 160 participants of the ongoing ImmuneRACE study and from 950 to 1,500 subjects provided by 6 global collaborators. Sample metadata almost always included a de-identified subject ID, COVID-19 status, age in years and sex. Where HLA class I and class II types were available, the types were taken from metadata supplied by the sample provider, not from assay-based typing. Overall study results and their limits: The quantity of clinical and demographic metadata differed by source and by participant and was supplied without curation.

In the prospective study, participants were roughly 18 to 100 years old, resided in about 25 geographic areas of the United States, and were enrolled through a virtual design. To assign participants to cohorts, the prospective study relied on clinical history that participants themselves reported in a screening survey and a study questionnaire. Recovered participants in ImmuneRACE Cohort 3 were defined as having two consecutive negative NP/OP PCR tests, clearance from a healthcare professional, or resolution of symptoms. Each participant in the prospective study had whole blood, serum and a nasopharyngeal or oropharyngeal swab collected by mobile phlebotomists. Prospective study participants could optionally give additional blood draws and questionnaires over a roughly two-month period. Before DNA extraction, prospective study blood samples were shipped either frozen or at room temperature. TCRbeta CDR3 regions were amplified from genomic DNA using the immunoSEQ Assay, a bias-controlled multiplex PCR. As for the authors' bioinformatics: Nucleated cell counts per sample were estimated from amplification of reference gene primers within the assay. Sequence reads were collapsed and filtered to measure the absolute abundance of every unique TCRbeta CDR3 rearrangement. For each sample, productive Simpson clonality was calculated by taking the square root of Simpson's diversity index across productive rearrangements. TCRdb provides this immuneACCESS table in a form limited to in-frame rearrangements. Some clones are lacking; in checked studies, under half of them reflect an unresolved V gene, and why the rest are absent is not known. The V and J calls and clone size were taken over from that table, and D and trimming were inferred from the DNA. This sample holds approximately 250,000 clones; about 89% were observed only once. Approximately 4.1% of the sample belongs to the ten largest clones.

Sequencing input: PBMCs or T cells enriched from blood (not recorded which). The chain joins TRBV4-2 to TRBJ2-7; TRBD2 lines up with 11 middle nucleotides. The sequence was obtained from a woman between 25 and 40 years old who had recovered from COVID-19. The CDR3 region: CASSQDPLAGEGREQYF. The DNA sequence is TGTGCCAGCAGCCAAGACCCACTAGCGGGAGAAGGTCGCGAGCAGTACTTC.